The entry below gives a single T cell receptor (beta chain) sequence along with its context. Original processing methods: The assay estimated nucleated cells by amplifying reference gene primers. Measured with immunoSEQ multiplex PCR; TCRdb has only the in-frame clones, and not every one. The V and J calls and clone size come from that table; D and trimming were worked out from the DNA. The sample lists fewer than 130,000 clones; around 83% were seen once. These data belong to a study of blood T cell repertoires in COVID-19. Overall study context: Both acute and convalescent COVID-19 samples were obtained from the United States, Italy and Spain. T cells, B-cell-depleted T cells, or PBMCs provided the cDNA or gDNA that served as material.

Trimming at V came to 0 bases and at J to 2 bases, leaving 3 bases not matched to a gene. The CDR3 extends over 15 amino acids. Germline CDR1 reads MNHEY; CDR2 reads SVGAGI. Sequenced input: peripheral blood. The gene calls are TRBV6-5 and TRBJ2-7; 8 nucleotides align to TRBD1. This TCR derives from a human donor in a cohort sampled during active COVID-19. The CDR3 DNA reads TGTGCCAGCAGTTACTCAGACAGGGGAGCCTACGAGCAGTACTTC. Translated, it gives CASSYSDRGAYEQYF.